Listed here are 20 T cell receptor beta chains from one sample, sequenced in a study of T cell repertoires in ileal Crohn's disease. TCRdb keeps only in-frame clones here, not all; method: immunoSEQ multiplex PCR. The sample consists of roughly 3,700 clones, about three quarters of them appearing once. The sample's time point: neoterminal ileum biopsy at postoperative endoscopy, about 6 months after surgery. Material: ileal tissue. These receptors came from an adult with Crohn's disease.

In DNA, the CDR3 is TGTGCCAGCAGTTTGATCCCAGGGGGGATTGAAGCTTTCTTT. Protein sequence: CASSLIPGGIEAFF. The V gene is TRBV27, the J gene TRBJ1-1; 7 bases agree with TRBD1. V gave up 3 bases and J gave up 7 bases; unmatched junction bases: 8. Looked up from germline, CDR1 is MNHEY and CDR2 is SMNVEV (reference sequence). This CDR3 contains 14 residues.

V is TRBV19 and J is TRBJ2-7; a possible D gene is TRBD2 (6 bases). The ends were cut back, 5 bases at V and 3 bases at J, with 17 bases in the middle. CDR1 is LNHDA and CDR2 is SQIVND in the germline V gene (reference sequence). The CDR3 runs to 15 residues. CDR3 sequence: CASSPSWGGDYEQYV. CDR3 in DNA: TGTGCCAGTAGTCCCTCATGGGGAGGTGACTACGAGCAGTACGTC.

The chain employs TRBV7-8 and TRBJ2-5, with TRBD1 as a possible D gene (6 bases). The CDR3 has 13 amino acids. Trimming cost V 5 bases and J 5 bases, with 12 bases left between them. CDR1 is SGHVS and CDR2 is FQNEAQ in the germline V gene. The CDR3 nucleotides read TGTGCCAGCAGCCTTACAGGGCCGGAGACCCAGTACTTC. Protein product: CASSLTGPETQYF.

This clone has a single count. V is TRBV9 and J is TRBJ2-5, with 8 nucleotides matching TRBD1. The CDR3 covers 16 residues. Germline V gene lookup returns CDR1 SGDLS and CDR2 YYNGEE. Unmatched junction bases numbered 8, after V lost 0 bases and J lost 4 bases. CDR3 amino acids: CASSVAAGGLAETQYF. The CDR3 DNA reads TGTGCCAGCAGCGTAGCTGCAGGGGGCTTAGCAGAGACCCAGTACTTC.

Only one count was recorded for this clone. It is likely a read error, because the conserved phenylalanine at the end of the CDR3 is missing. CDR3 DNA sequence: TGTGCCAGCAGCCAAAGGGTCAGGGGCGAGCAGTACATC. This codes for CASSQRVRGEQYI. V is TRBV16 and J is TRBJ2-7, with a weak D call TRBD1 (6 bases). This CDR3 contains 13 residues. Germline loops: CDR1 KGHSY, CDR2 FQNENV. Trimming stripped 2 bases from V and 6 bases from J, with 11 bases between.

In this sample, this clone turned up once. V and J are TRBV9 and TRBJ2-1, with TRBD2 matching 8 bases. The CDR3 is made up of 14 amino acids. Germline CDR1 SGDLS, CDR2 YYNGEE. V dropped 3 bases and J dropped 9; count of bases not matched to a gene: 8. The CDR3 sequence: CASSEAGVRGEQFF. The CDR3 bases are TGTGCCAGCAGCGAAGCGGGAGTTCGGGGTGAGCAGTTCTTC.

J is TRBJ2-7 and V is TRBV9; the match to TRBD2 covers 8 bases. Germline CDR1 and CDR2: SGDLS and YYNGEE. V shed 1 base, J shed 0 bases, and the junction held 3 bases outside the gene matches. The CDR3 is made up of 15 amino acids. The CDR3 spells CASSVSGGFSYEQYF. CDR3 nucleotide sequence: TGTGCCAGCAGCGTATCGGGGGGGTTCTCCTACGAGCAGTACTTC.

The rearrangement joins TRBV19 to TRBJ2-2; 11 bases map to TRBD1. The J segment lost 4 bases and the V segment lost 9 bases, leaving 13 bases of the junction unmatched. The CDR3 loop spans 17 amino acids. Germline V gene sequence: CDR1 LNHDA, CDR2 SQIVND (reference sequence). CDR3 sequence (DNA): TGTGCCAGCACGTTCGGACAGGGGGCCTTCCCCACCGGGGAGCTGTTTTTT. Translated: CASTFGQGAFPTGELFF.

The chain employs TRBV19 and TRBJ2-3; 13 nucleotides match TRBD2. The germline CDR1 and CDR2 sequences are LNHDA and SQIVND (reference sequence). This CDR3 region has 16 residues. The trim removed 5 bases at V and 4 bases at J, leaving 6 bases unmatched. CDR3 loop: CASSPRTSGGADTQYF. DNA for the CDR3: TGTGCCAGTAGTCCAAGGACTAGCGGGGGCGCAGATACGCAGTATTTT.

For the CDR3, the DNA is TGTGCCAGCAGTCCACAGGGCGCGGTGACGAACACTGAAGCTTTCTTT. Protein product: CASSPQGAVTNTEAFF. This chain links TRBV2 with TRBJ1-1; possible D gene TRBD1, 6 bases. V dropped 5 bases and J dropped 1 base, with 17 bases sitting between them. This CDR3 has 16 residues. Per germline, CDR1 SNHLY and CDR2 FYNNEI.

The chain has TRBV29-1 and TRBJ2-1, with 13 bases aligning to TRBD2. The length of the CDR3 is 13 residues. The V gene end was trimmed by 6 bases and the J gene end by 7 bases; junction bases not matched to a gene: 3. Germline-derived CDR1 and CDR2 are SQVTM and ANQGSEA. CDR3 nucleotide sequence: TGCAGCGTCGGACTAGCGGGGGCTAATGAGCAGTTCTTC. Its protein is CSVGLAGANEQFF.

The J gene is TRBJ2-7, the V gene TRBV27; D might be TRBD2 (6 bases). V was trimmed by 4 bases and J by 7 bases, leaving 17 bases between them. The CDR3 totals 14 residues. CDR1 and CDR2 from the germline V gene are MNHEY and SMNVEV (reference sequence). CDR3 DNA sequence: TGTGCCAGCAGTTCAGGCGTAGGGACTCAAGAGCAGTACTTC. Translating it yields CASSSGVGTQEQYF.

The DNA for the CDR3 is TGTGCCAGCGAGAACCAGGATTCCTACGAGCAGTACGTC. Amino acids: CASENQDSYEQYV. The chain links TRBV27 to TRBJ2-7; D is undetermined. Germline CDR1 and CDR2: MNHEY and SMNVEV (reference sequence). V was clipped by 8 bases and J by 1 base, with 12 bases between them. CDR3 size: 13 residues.

V gene TRBV11-3 combines with J gene TRBJ2-2, with 11 bases fitting TRBD2. CDR1 is SGHNT, CDR2 YENEEA, per germline. J gave up 4 bases and V 5 bases, and 6 bases lay outside the gene matches. CDR3 length: 16 amino acids. The CDR3 nucleotides are TGTGCCAGCAGCCCAGGACTAGCGGGCCCCACCGGGGAGCTGTTTTTT. This translates into CASSPGLAGPTGELFF.

The genes are TRBV14 and TRBJ2-3; 8 positions agree with TRBD2. The V segment lost 5 bases and the J segment 4 bases; nucleotides outside the gene matches: 5. Germline CDR1 reads SGHDN; CDR2 reads FVKESK. This CDR3 is 14 amino acids long. CDR3 residues: CASSFSGKADTQYF. The CDR3 DNA follows: TGTGCCAGCAGCTTTAGCGGGAAGGCAGATACGCAGTATTTT.

This rearrangement joins TRBV30 to TRBJ2-7, with D possibly being TRBD2 (6 bases). From germline, CDR1 is GTSNPN and CDR2 SVGIG (reference sequence). V was pared by 1 base and J by 8 bases, with 9 bases between. This CDR3 is 11 amino acids long. This CDR3 reads CAWSGGGKQYV. CDR3 DNA sequence: TGTGCCTGGAGTGGGGGCGGGAAGCAGTACGTC.

The chain combines TRBV11-2 with TRBJ2-7, with TRBD2 identical over 8 bases. This CDR3 spans 15 amino acids. CDR1 and CDR2 from the germline V gene are SGHAT and FQNNGV. After removal of 1 base from V and 0 bases from J, the junction contained 2 bases not matched to a gene. The CDR3 DNA follows: TGTGCCAGCAGCTTAGGCGGGAGGAGCTCCTACGAGCAGTACGTC. Protein: CASSLGGRSSYEQYV.

By sample fraction, this clone is large (0.1 to 1%). The V and J genes are TRBV27 and TRBJ1-5, with a weak D call TRBD1 (5 bases). The germline CDR1 and CDR2 sequences are MNHEY and SMNVEV (reference sequence). The CDR3 totals 14 residues. Trimming removed 5 bases from V and 7 bases from J, with 15 bases in between. Here the CDR3 reads CASSMAAGRQPQHF. The CDR3 nucleotides read TGTGCCAGCAGTATGGCTGCGGGGCGGCAGCCCCAGCATTTT.

This clone occurred a few times. V is TRBV28 and J is TRBJ1-6; D is perhaps TRBD1 (5 bases). Germline values: CDR1 MDHEN, CDR2 SYDVKM. The CDR3 covers 14 residues. The V gene lost 5 bases and the J gene lost 10 bases, with 15 bases spanning the gap. The CDR3 loop is CASSPGRGGSPLHF. The CDR3, as DNA: TGTGCCAGCAGTCCAGGGAGGGGCGGGTCACCCCTCCACTTT.

The CDR3 DNA reads TGTGCCAGCAGTGAATCGGTCAGGGGGGGCTACACCTTC. Its protein is CASSESVRGGYTF. The V and J genes are TRBV6-1 and TRBJ1-2; TRBD1 matches at 7 bases. J lost 8 bases, V lost 2 bases, and 5 bases had no gene match. The CDR3 length is 13 residues. CDR1 is MNHNS, CDR2 SASEGT, per germline.